This T cell receptor (beta chain) stems from a study of T cells in Graves' hyperthyroidism and ophthalmopathy. General study results and limits: The model foresaw ophthalmopathy a median around seven months prior to onset. Ophthalmopathy could be told apart from stable hyperthyroidism with a 13 V-J model.

The CDR3 sequence is 14 residues long. The ends lost 4 bases at V and 3 bases at J; junction bases unmatched: 8. Germline-derived CDR1 and CDR2 are SQVTM and ANQGSEA. Patients aged 18 to 65 had newly diagnosed hyperthyroidism that had lasted under 2 months. Using RNA transcripts as the source, TCR beta CDR3 regions were amplified. A set of HTBI primers served as the primers for a first-round RT-PCR of the TCR CDR3. One entry per CDR3 protein results from TCRdb running MiXCR on the multiplex PCR reads. The table includes under 700,000 distinct CDR3 sequences, over 15% detected once. This clonotype was seen a few times. The antigen is not known.

The sequence was collected from a woman under 30 with Graves' hyperthyroidism. The rearrangement joins TRBV29-1 to TRBJ1-1; 7 nucleotides align to TRBD1. Sequenced input: blood. As DNA, the CDR3 is TGCAGCGTTGGCCCAGGGGGGATGGACACTGAAGCTTTCTTT. Protein product: CSVGPGGMDTEAFF.